Each of the 15 T cell receptor beta chains below was sequenced from the same sample in a study of cytomegalovirus exposure and HLA in healthy donors. This PCR relied on a set of 60 Vbeta primers and 13 Jbeta primers. Some clones are missing from TCRdb's copy, which holds only in-frame ones; the method was immunoSEQ multiplex PCR. The sample has more than 90,000 clones, under 85% seen once; the top ten hold about 3.5%. The sample consisted of PBMCs. The receptors were gathered from a woman between 40 and 55 years old in good health and CMV-seronegative.

The table lists this clone with a count of one. The V call is TRBV11-2, the J call TRBJ2-5; D may be TRBD2 (5 bases). The V gene lost 5 bases and the J gene lost 5 bases, with 18 bases spanning the gap. CDR3 length equals 15 residues. Per germline, CDR1 SGHAT and CDR2 FQNNGV. The CDR3 spells CASSLSGRGGETQYF. CDR3 coding DNA: TGTGCCAGCAGCCTCTCTGGACGGGGTGGGGAGACCCAGTACTTC.

This clone was seen just once. This chain connects TRBV19 to TRBJ2-3; no clear D. The CDR3 totals 12 residues. V was clipped by 4 bases and J by 4 bases, with 6 bases between them. Germline CDR1 and CDR2: LNHDA and SQIVND (reference sequence). DNA of the CDR3: TGTGCCAGTAGTAGAGTCCCAGATACGCAGTATTTT. Protein: CASSRVPDTQYF.

Remarks on this clone: Within the sample, other DNA sequences also encode this same CDR3. The chain is built from TRBV5-1 and TRBJ2-6; 10 nucleotides line up with TRBD1. Germline assignment: CDR1 SGHRS and CDR2 YFSETQ. The V and J ends lost 4 bases and 0 bases, in that order; junction bases with no gene match: 7. The CDR3 has 18 residues. DNA of the CDR3: TGCGCCAGCAGCCTCGGGACAGGGGATTTCTCTGGGGCCAACGTCCTGACTTTC. Its protein is CASSLGTGDFSGANVLTF. Using reference TRBV5-1 and TRBJ2-6 for the parts outside the CDR3, the full variable domain is KAGVTQTPRYLIKTRGQQVTLSCSPISGHRSVSWYQQTPGQGLQFLFEYFSETQRNKGNFPGRFSGRQFSNSRSEMNVSTLELGDSALYLCASSLGTGDFSGANVLTFGAGSRLTVL.

This rearrangement joins TRBV5-6 to TRBJ1-3; 8 bases align to TRBD1. The CDR3 runs 17 residues. Germline CDR1 SGHDT, CDR2 YYEEEE. V gave up 4 bases and J gave up 0 bases; unmatched junction bases: 9. Here the CDR3 DNA reads TGTGCCAGCAGCACCTGGACAGGGACGAACTCTGGAAACACCATATATTTT. Translated, it gives CASSTWTGTNSGNTIYF.

The chain carries TRBV11-3 and TRBJ2-3; D may be TRBD2 (5 bases). Germline V gives CDR1 SGHNT, CDR2 YENEEA. V lost 2 bases and J 0 bases, leaving 9 bases between the germline ends. The CDR3 loop spans 15 amino acids. CDR3 bases: TGTGCCAGCAGCTTAAATGAGCGGAGCACAGATACGCAGTATTTT. Amino acids: CASSLNERSTDTQYF.

The chain employs TRBV28 and TRBJ1-2, with D tentatively TRBD1 (6 bases). The germline gives CDR1 MDHEN, CDR2 SYDVKM. The CDR3 spans 14 residues. The ends were cut back, 9 bases at V and 4 bases at J, with 18 bases in the middle. CDR3 region: CASLHRENFYGYTF. The CDR3 DNA reads as TGTGCCAGTCTGCACAGGGAGAATTTCTATGGCTACACCTTC.

The V call is TRBV10-3, the J call TRBJ1-5; maybe TRBD1 (5 bases). The V and J ends lost 3 bases and 4 bases respectively, with 13 bases between them. Germline V gives CDR1 ENHRY, CDR2 SYGVKD. The CDR3 totals 15 residues. CDR3 DNA: TGTGCCATCAGTGAAGGAAGGGGAGGGAATCAGCCCCAGCATTTT. Protein product: CAISEGRGGNQPQHF.

The genes are TRBV18 and TRBJ1-5; the match to TRBD1 covers 9 bases. V was clipped by 5 bases and J by 7 bases; unmatched bases: 6. The germline V gene has CDR1 KGHSH and CDR2 LQKENI. The CDR3 runs 14 residues. The CDR3 DNA sequence: TGTGCCAGCTCAATCGGACAGGGGAACCAGCCCCAGCATTTT. Translation gives CASSIGQGNQPQHF.

The CDR3 loop is CASSTITSGGYNEQFF. The CDR3 DNA reads as TGTGCCAGCAGTACGATAACTAGCGGGGGTTACAATGAGCAGTTCTTC. The genes are TRBV27 and TRBJ2-1, with TRBD2 matching over 11 bases. Trimming at V came to 5 bases and at J to 4 bases, leaving 7 bases not matched to a gene. Germline values: CDR1 MNHEY, CDR2 SMNVEV (reference sequence). The CDR3 extends over 16 amino acids.

The chain combines TRBV11-2 with TRBJ2-3, with a tentative D call TRBD1 (5 bases). With 2 bases removed from V and 0 bases from J, the gap between germline ends came to 6 bases. This CDR3 has 14 amino acids. Germline assignment: CDR1 SGHAT and CDR2 FQNNGV. CDR3 bases: TGTGCCAGCAGCTTAAGGGGTAGCACAGATACGCAGTATTTT. Its protein product is CASSLRGSTDTQYF.

CDR3 in amino acids: CASSLTSGSLFEQYF. The CDR3 DNA reads TGTGCCAGCAGTTTGACTAGCGGGAGCCTATTCGAGCAGTACTTC. The genes are TRBV6-5 and TRBJ2-7; TRBD2 aligns across 12 bases. The germline gives CDR1 MNHEY, CDR2 SVGAGI. The trim removed 4 bases at V and 6 bases at J, leaving 7 bases unmatched. CDR3 length: 15 residues.

The chain has TRBV27 and TRBJ2-6; TRBD2 is a possible D gene (6 bases). This CDR3 is 14 amino acids long. V shed 5 bases and J shed 3 bases, with 8 bases lying between them. In germline, CDR1 is MNHEY, CDR2 SMNVEV (reference sequence). CDR3: CASSVGGGANVLTF. In DNA form, the CDR3 reads TGTGCCAGCAGTGTGGGGGGTGGGGCCAACGTCCTGACTTTC. The entire variable domain, with the rest obtained from reference TRBV27 and TRBJ2-6, is as follows: EAQVTQNPRYLITVTGKKLTVTCSQNMNHEYMSWYRQDPGLGLRQIYYSMNVEVTDKGDVPEGYKVSRKEKRNFPLILESPSPNQTSLYFCASSVGGGANVLTFGAGSRLTVL.

The chain is built from TRBV6-1 and TRBJ1-1; D remains unclear. The length of the CDR3 is 11 residues. V lost 6 bases, J lost 5 bases, and 7 bases lay in between. Germline V lookup: CDR1 MNHNS, CDR2 SASEGT. CDR3 in DNA: TGTGCCAGCAGATTAGTTACTGAAGCTTTCTTT. Amino acids: CASRLVTEAFF.

The chain combines TRBV2 with TRBJ2-5; D unclear. V lost 6 bases and J lost 5, with 10 bases in between. CDR1 and CDR2 (germline): SNHLY, FYNNEI. The CDR3 spans 12 residues. The CDR3 loop reads CASSPTAETQYF. DNA for the CDR3: TGTGCCAGCAGCCCTACTGCGGAGACCCAGTACTTC.

The V gene is TRBV20-1, the J gene TRBJ1-2; D call uncertain. The CDR3 length is 11 residues. V lost 7 bases and J 3 bases, leaving 9 bases between the germline ends. The V gene's germline CDR1 is DFQATT and CDR2 SNEGSKA (reference sequence). CDR3 protein: CSGNGDYGYTF. The CDR3 DNA follows: TGCAGTGGGAACGGAGACTATGGCTACACCTTC.